This T cell receptor (beta chain) was recorded in a study of T cell responses to AZD1222 COVID-19 vaccine. Study as a whole: Recipients boosted at about 4 weeks or about 12 weeks are pooled. Study observations and caveats: The reported proportion of spike-specific TCRs targeting unmutated variant regions was nearly half. At baseline, just 5 or 6 AZD1222 recipients tested seropositive. Donors were mostly white British, more females; clonal diversity possibly underestimated.

Sequencing was performed with immunoSEQ multiplex PCR; in TCRdb, only in-frame clones are kept and a portion is missing. The sample records around 120,000 clones, roughly nine tenths being singletons. After removal of 7 bases from V and 2 bases from J, the junction contained 10 bases not matched to a gene. Germline CDR1 reads SGHRS; CDR2 reads YFSETQ. The length of the CDR3 is 17 residues. Turning to this clone: Its antigen remains unidentified.

J is TRBJ2-3 and V is TRBV5-1; TRBD2 matches 13 bases. The source was peripheral blood, collected on day 0 of AZD1222 vaccination. This receptor was taken from an adult in good health. The CDR3 DNA sequence: TGCGCCAGCGCCAAGGGGGGACTAGCGGGGCCCACAGATACGCAGTATTTT. Translating gives CASAKGGLAGPTDTQYF.